These 16 T cell receptor beta chains were all obtained from the same sample, sequenced in a study of blood T cell repertoires in COVID-19. The data were produced by immunoSEQ multiplex PCR, yet TCRdb's version contains in-frame clones alone and is incomplete. The top ten hold less than 2.5% of the sample, which has roughly 290,000 clones, roughly 85% seen once. Sequencing was carried out using PBMCs or T cells enriched from blood (not recorded which). Source of these receptors: a man aged 30-40 years who had recovered from COVID-19.

V usage is TRBV18 and J usage is TRBJ2-1; 14 positions match TRBD2. This CDR3 comprises 20 residues. CDR1 and CDR2 (germline): KGHSH, LQKENI. V was clipped by 3 bases and J by 2 bases; unmatched bases: 12. Written as DNA, the CDR3 is TGTGCCAGCTCACCCTCCGCCTGGACTAGCGGGGGGCCCCCCTACAATGAGCAGTTCTTC. This sequence encodes CASSPSAWTSGGPPYNEQFF.

The rearrangement uses TRBV27 and TRBJ2-1; D might be TRBD2 (6 bases). The V gene lost 5 bases and the J gene lost 6 bases, with 17 bases spanning the gap. The CDR3 length is 15 residues. Germline CDR1 reads MNHEY; CDR2 reads SMNVEV (reference sequence). The CDR3: CASSLQGGWGNEQFF. CDR3 nucleotides: TGTGCCAGCAGTCTCCAGGGAGGTTGGGGCAATGAGCAGTTCTTC.

V and J are TRBV5-6 and TRBJ1-4; TRBD1 aligns across 8 bases. The CDR3 is 14 amino acids. The V gene end was trimmed by 2 bases and the J gene end by 8 bases; junction bases not matched to a gene: 5. Germline CDR1 reads SGHDT; CDR2 reads YYEEEE. CDR3 coding DNA: TGTGCCAGCAGCTTCGGACAGGGTTGGGAAAAACTGTTTTTT. Its protein product is CASSFGQGWEKLFF.

The rearrangement joins TRBV18 to TRBJ2-3, with 10 nucleotides matching TRBD2. This CDR3 has 15 amino acids. Germline CDR1 KGHSH, CDR2 LQKENI. J was trimmed by 5 bases and V by 3 bases; bases with no gene match: 5. CDR3: CASSPRAGGRDTQYF. The CDR3 bases are TGTGCCAGCTCACCCCGAGCGGGGGGGCGAGATACGCAGTATTTT.

The V and J genes are TRBV20-1 and TRBJ1-1; a possible D gene is TRBD1 (5 bases). CDR1 is DFQATT and CDR2 is SNEGSKA in the germline V gene (reference sequence). Trimming cost V 3 bases and J 12 bases, with 11 bases left between them. The CDR3 consists of 10 residues. The CDR3 here is CSASFRQTFF. For the CDR3, the DNA is TGCAGTGCTAGTTTCCGACAGACTTTCTTT.

The chain joins TRBV19 to TRBJ1-2; D remains ambiguous. The CDR3 covers 13 residues. Deletions cut 0 bases from V and 12 bases from J, with 14 bases between. From germline, CDR1 is LNHDA and CDR2 SQIVND (reference sequence). This chain's CDR3 is CASSIEEQVSHTF. In DNA, the CDR3 is TGTGCCAGTAGTATAGAGGAGCAAGTGAGTCACACCTTC.

This rearrangement joins TRBV21-1 to TRBJ1-5; the table gives TRBD1 as D, unverified against the DNA. TRBV21-1 is marked as a pseudogene. The CDR3 runs to 16 residues. CDR3 protein: CASSKYGRVGHQPQHF. The CDR3 DNA follows: TGTGCCAGCAGCAAATATGGCAGGGTCGGTCATCAGCCCCAGCATTTT.

The V call is TRBV4-2, the J call TRBJ1-2; 8 positions agree with TRBD1. CDR3 length equals 15 residues. Trimming at V came to 3 bases and at J to 8 bases, leaving 11 bases not matched to a gene. CDR1 is LGHNA, CDR2 YNFKEQ, per germline. CDR3 in DNA: TGTGCCAGCAGCCAGGACAGGGTCCTCGGTATGGGCTACACCTTC. This codes for CASSQDRVLGMGYTF.

This clone was seen only once. The V call is TRBV10-1, the J call TRBJ2-1; 12 bases agree with TRBD2. Germline trimming cut 6 bases from V and 5 bases from J; bases unmatched to any gene: 8. The V gene's germline CDR1 is WNHNN and CDR2 SYGVQD (reference sequence). The CDR3 runs to 16 residues. CDR3 in amino acids: CASSGELAGGHNEQFF. The CDR3 nucleotides are TGCGCCAGCAGCGGGGAACTAGCGGGGGGCCACAATGAGCAGTTCTTC.

The V gene is TRBV6-5, the J gene TRBJ1-2, with D perhaps matching TRBD1 (5 bases). With 8 bases removed from V and 0 bases from J, the gap between germline ends came to 10 bases. Looked up from germline, CDR1 is MNHEY and CDR2 is SVGAGI. CDR3 size: 13 residues. The CDR3 protein is CASSDRSNYGYTF. The CDR3 DNA sequence: TGTGCCAGCTCTGACAGATCTAACTATGGCTACACCTTC.

This rearrangement joins TRBV6-6 to TRBJ2-4; D may be TRBD1 (6 bases). Germline lookup yields CDR1 MNHNY and CDR2 SVGAGI (reference sequence). The CDR3 contains 14 residues. Trimming stripped 2 bases from V and 6 bases from J, with 11 bases between. CDR3 sequence (DNA): TGTGCCAGCAGTTACCGGACAGAGACAAACATTCAGTACTTC. It codes for CASSYRTETNIQYF.

This clone has just a few counts. V and J are TRBV5-6 and TRBJ2-3; perhaps TRBD1 as D (5 bases). Germline values: CDR1 SGHDT, CDR2 YYEEEE. Trimming took off 1 base at V and 0 bases at J, with 12 bases between the two ends. This CDR3 region has 16 residues. CDR3 loop: CASSLRRQTSTDTQYF. Here the CDR3 DNA reads TGTGCCAGCAGCTTGCGCCGACAGACTAGCACAGATACGCAGTATTTT.

The chain recombines TRBV5-1 with TRBJ2-1; TRBD1 aligns across 8 bases. V shed 5 bases, J shed 6 bases, and the junction held 4 bases outside the gene matches. Germline CDR1 is SGHRS and CDR2 is YFSETQ. The CDR3 spans 13 residues. CDR3 in amino acids: CASRITGGNEQFF. CDR3 sequence (DNA): TGCGCCAGCAGAATCACAGGGGGCAATGAGCAGTTCTTC.

The chain links TRBV7-9 to TRBJ2-7; TRBD1 matches at 8 bases. Germline assignment: CDR1 SEHNR and CDR2 FQNEAQ (reference sequence). The trim removed 5 bases at V and 8 bases at J, leaving 11 bases unmatched. This CDR3 contains 14 residues. The CDR3 nucleotides are TGTGCCAGCAGCCCCGACAGGGGCCAGCTTCAGCAGTACTTC. Residues: CASSPDRGQLQQYF.

The chain joins TRBV10-3 to TRBJ1-4, with a tentative D call TRBD1 (5 bases). Between the trimmed V and J ends, which lost 6 bases and 10 bases, there was a span of 18 bases. The length of the CDR3 is 14 residues. The germline gives CDR1 ENHRY, CDR2 SYGVKD. The DNA for the CDR3 is TGTGCCATCAGATGGGGGGGACCTGAGGGAAAACTGTTTTTT. The encoded protein is CAIRWGGPEGKLFF.

The CDR3 DNA follows: TGTGCCAGCAGTGACAGGGTAACAGGAGGCTACACCTTC. Translated, it gives CASSDRVTGGYTF. This chain uses TRBV25-1 with TRBJ1-2, with D tentatively TRBD1 (5 bases). The CDR3 consists of 13 residues. The germline V and J ends were trimmed by 3 bases and 8 bases, with 13 bases remaining between them. Germline-derived CDR1 and CDR2 are MGHDK and SYGVNS.